This T cell receptor (beta chain) was sequenced during a study of neurological immune-mediated disorders. Findings and caveats of the study: Clinical features showed no association with the multiple sclerosis repertoire cluster, and MRI features showed none either.

This clonotype came up many times. What it binds is unknown. TCRdb re-derived calls from the 5' RACE reads in MiXCR, one entry per CDR3 protein. The sample includes 50,000 to 80,000 distinct CDR3 sequences, about 3.4% of them seen just once. V shed 2 bases and J 5 bases; nucleotides not matched to a gene: 5. Germline loops: CDR1 SQVTM, CDR2 ANQGSEA. The CDR3 sequence is 14 residues long. Sequencing was carried out using PBMCs. The sequence was obtained from a man between 35 and 55 years old with multiple sclerosis. The chain carries TRBV29-1 and TRBJ2-2; 7 bases match TRBD2. CDR3 region: CSVERTGGTGELFF. The CDR3 region has the DNA TGCAGCGTTGAACGTACGGGGGGAACCGGGGAGCTGTTTTTT.